These T cell receptor beta chains were read from a single sample in a study of immune evolution from preneoplasia to lung adenocarcinoma. The repertoire was sequenced with immunoSEQ multiplex PCR; TCRdb's copy has only in-frame clones and lacks some. The repertoire holds 6,500 to 8,500 clones, with almost 80% as singletons. The sequenced sample consisted of FFPE minimally invasive lung adenocarcinoma tissue. These receptors were collected from a donor of 70 years or more with lung adenocarcinoma. Both conserved end residues are part of each CDR3. Each record gives: V gene, D gene, clone size, J gene, CDR3 DNA, CDR3 protein. The D gene is left open where the match is weak. Clone size is stated in some rows and not others, as once, few, many or a class when expanded.

v_gene: TRBV19
d_gene: -
abundance: -
j_gene: TRBJ2-5
CDR3nt: TGTGCCAGTAGTATTTCGGCTAGGGCAGAGACCCAGTACTTC
CDR3aa: CASSISARAETQYF

v_gene: TRBV6-5
d_gene: TRBD2
abundance: -
j_gene: TRBJ2-3
CDR3nt: TGTGCCAGCACCCGAGGCGGGAGGGATACGCAGTATTTT
CDR3aa: CASTRGGRDTQYF

v_gene: TRBV30
d_gene: TRBD2
abundance: -
j_gene: TRBJ2-1
CDR3nt: TGTGCCTGGAACAAGCCGGGACTAGCTCTCAATGAGCAGTTCTTC
CDR3aa: CAWNKPGLALNEQFF

v_gene: TRBV5-1
d_gene: -
abundance: -
j_gene: TRBJ1-4
CDR3nt: TGCGCCAGCAGCTTGGGGGCAGGGGATAATGAAAAACTGTTTTTT
CDR3aa: CASSLGAGDNEKLFF

v_gene: TRBV6-1
d_gene: -
abundance: -
j_gene: TRBJ1-3
CDR3nt: TGTGCCAGCAACCTATCGGGGGTAGGAAACACCATATATTTT
CDR3aa: CASNLSGVGNTIYF

v_gene: TRBV5-6
d_gene: -
abundance: -
j_gene: TRBJ2-5
CDR3nt: TGTGCCAGCAGCTTGGATCGGGGTTTAGGGGAGACCCAGTACTTC
CDR3aa: CASSLDRGLGETQYF

v_gene: TRBV4-1
d_gene: -
abundance: -
j_gene: TRBJ1-1
CDR3nt: TGCGCCAGCAGCCGGGGGGCAAGCACTGAAGCTTTCTTT
CDR3aa: CASSRGASTEAFF

v_gene: TRBV10-2
d_gene: -
abundance: -
j_gene: TRBJ2-7
CDR3nt: TGCGCCAGCAGTGAAATCAGGCGTGGCGAGCAGTACTTC
CDR3aa: CASSEIRRGEQYF

v_gene: TRBV2
d_gene: TRBD1
abundance: -
j_gene: TRBJ1-1
CDR3nt: TGTGCCAGCAGTGGGACAGGGGGTTTAAACACCGAAGCTTTCTTT
CDR3aa: CASSGTGGLNTEAFF

v_gene: TRBV11-2
d_gene: TRBD2
abundance: few
j_gene: TRBJ2-5
CDR3nt: TGTGCCAGCAGCGCAACAGTACCGGGACTAGCGGGAGCTGAGACCCAGTACTTC
CDR3aa: CASSATVPGLAGAETQYF

v_gene: TRBV6-1
d_gene: TRBD1
abundance: -
j_gene: TRBJ1-1
CDR3nt: TGTGCCAGCAGTCAGACAGGGGGAGGCACTGAAGCTTTCTTT
CDR3aa: CASSQTGGGTEAFF

v_gene: TRBV6-1
d_gene: TRBD1
abundance: few
j_gene: TRBJ1-5
CDR3nt: TGTGCCAGCAGTGCTAGGGACAGGGGAAACAATCAGCCCCAGCATTTT
CDR3aa: CASSARDRGNNQPQHF

v_gene: TRBV5-1
d_gene: TRBD1
abundance: -
j_gene: TRBJ1-1
CDR3nt: TGCGCCAGCAGCTCGGGACAGGGTGTTTCTGAAGCTTTCTTT
CDR3aa: CASSSGQGVSEAFF

v_gene: TRBV7-3
d_gene: -
abundance: -
j_gene: TRBJ1-2
CDR3nt: TGTGCCAGCAGCCTAGAGCCCCCCGGTTGGGCGGGCTACACCTTC
CDR3aa: CASSLEPPGWAGYTF

v_gene: TRBV6-1
d_gene: -
abundance: -
j_gene: TRBJ1-3
CDR3nt: TGTGCCAGCAGTGAAGGAGCAGACTCTGGAAACACCATATATTTT
CDR3aa: CASSEGADSGNTIYF

v_gene: TRBV28
d_gene: -
abundance: -
j_gene: TRBJ1-4
CDR3nt: TGTGCCAGCAAACCCTTTTTGACAGCCTCTAATGAAAAACTGTTTTTT
CDR3aa: CASKPFLTASNEKLFF

v_gene: TRBV5-4
d_gene: TRBD1
abundance: -
j_gene: TRBJ2-4
CDR3nt: TGTGCCAGCAGCGCCCAGGGGGCTGCAGCCAAAAACATTCAGTACTTC
CDR3aa: CASSAQGAAAKNIQYF

v_gene: TRBV27
d_gene: -
abundance: -
j_gene: TRBJ1-3
CDR3nt: TGTGCCAGCAGTTTGACGGGTGGAAACACCATATATTTT
CDR3aa: CASSLTGGNTIYF

v_gene: TRBV4-1
d_gene: TRBD2
abundance: -
j_gene: TRBJ2-3
CDR3nt: TGCGCCAGCAGCACCCCCCGGGGTGTAGCGGGCCCCAGCACAGATACGCAGTATTTT
CDR3aa: CASSTPRGVAGPSTDTQYF

v_gene: TRBV20-1
d_gene: -
abundance: -
j_gene: TRBJ1-1
CDR3nt: TGCAGTGCTAGGTTGGGGAGGAGGGCTTTCTTT
CDR3aa: CSARLGRRAFF

v_gene: TRBV10-3
d_gene: -
abundance: -
j_gene: TRBJ2-3
CDR3nt: TGTGCCATCAGAGGTTCAGGAGTGGGGAGTACGCAGTATTTT
CDR3aa: CAIRGSGVGSTQYF

v_gene: TRBV9
d_gene: TRBD1
abundance: -
j_gene: TRBJ2-1
CDR3nt: TGTGCCAGCAGCGGGGGACAGAGCTCCTACAATGAGCAGTTCTTC
CDR3aa: CASSGGQSSYNEQFF

v_gene: TRBV14
d_gene: -
abundance: once
j_gene: TRBJ1-1
CDR3nt: TGTGCCAGCAGCCAATTGGGGGGGCCCTCCACGGTCGCTTTCTTT
CDR3aa: CASSQLGGPSTVAFF

v_gene: TRBV19
d_gene: -
abundance: -
j_gene: TRBJ1-5
CDR3nt: TGTGCCAGTTCACTGAATTCCAATCAGCCCCAGCATTTT
CDR3aa: CASSLNSNQPQHF

v_gene: TRBV19
d_gene: -
abundance: -
j_gene: TRBJ2-7
CDR3nt: TGTGCCAGTAGTCCACACCGCCTGGGGGTGGAGGGCTACGAGCAGTACTTC
CDR3aa: CASSPHRLGVEGYEQYF

v_gene: TRBV7-3
d_gene: -
abundance: -
j_gene: TRBJ2-5
CDR3nt: TGTGCCAGCAGCCCCGCCACTTGGGAGACCCAGTACTTC
CDR3aa: CASSPATWETQYF

v_gene: TRBV27
d_gene: TRBD2
abundance: -
j_gene: TRBJ2-7
CDR3nt: TGTGCCAGCAGTTTGCGACTAGCGGGAGTCGGGGACTACGAGCAGTACTTC
CDR3aa: CASSLRLAGVGDYEQYF

v_gene: TRBV28
d_gene: -
abundance: medium-sized
j_gene: TRBJ2-7
CDR3nt: TGTGCCAGCAGTCCGTATGCCTACGAGCAGTACTTC
CDR3aa: CASSPYAYEQYF

v_gene: TRBV5-1
d_gene: -
abundance: few
j_gene: TRBJ2-3
CDR3nt: TGCGCCAGCAGCTTGATGGCTAGCCACCTGGAGCAGACGCAGTATTTT
CDR3aa: CASSLMASHLEQTQYF

v_gene: TRBV5-5
d_gene: -
abundance: -
j_gene: TRBJ2-7
CDR3nt: TGTGCCAGCAGCCTTGGGCCCTTCTTAGATGTGTACGAGCAGTACTTC
CDR3aa: CASSLGPFLDVYEQYF

v_gene: TRBV19
d_gene: -
abundance: -
j_gene: TRBJ1-2
CDR3nt: TGTGCCAGTAGTATCCCGTTGACAGGCTACACCTTC
CDR3aa: CASSIPLTGYTF

v_gene: TRBV27
d_gene: -
abundance: -
j_gene: TRBJ1-4
CDR3nt: TGTGCCAGCAGTTTTACAGGCGCCAGGAGGGAAAAACTGTTTTTT
CDR3aa: CASSFTGARREKLFF

v_gene: TRBV11-2
d_gene: -
abundance: -
j_gene: TRBJ2-7
CDR3nt: TGTGCCAGCAGCTCTACACTCTACGAGCAGTACTTC
CDR3aa: CASSSTLYEQYF

v_gene: TRBV14
d_gene: TRBD2
abundance: few
j_gene: TRBJ2-7
CDR3nt: TGTGCCAGCAGCCAACTCGAAGCGGGAGCCTACGAGCAGTACTTC
CDR3aa: CASSQLEAGAYEQYF

v_gene: TRBV18
d_gene: TRBD1
abundance: large
j_gene: TRBJ1-2
CDR3nt: TGTGCCAGCTCACTGGACAGGGGGCAGGTCTATGGCTACACCTTC
CDR3aa: CASSLDRGQVYGYTF